The sample holds one count of the clone carrying this TCR beta chain. The data derive from a study of blood T cell repertoires in COVID-19. About the research overall: Samples of COVID-19 (acute and convalescent) were obtained from the United States, Italy and Spain. PBMCs, B-cell-depleted T cells, or T cells provided the cDNA or gDNA that made up the material.

V trimming: 2 bases; J trimming: 9 bases; junction bases outside the gene matches: 5. CDR1 SGDLS and CDR2 YYNGEE come from the germline V gene. The CDR3 consists of 13 residues. As originally analysed: Amplification of reference gene primers provided the estimated nucleated cell counts. Repertoires were generated with immunoSEQ multiplex PCR, while TCRdb's copy carries only in-frame clones and drops some. V and J calls and clone size come straight from that table; D and trimming were deduced from the DNA. The repertoire consists of roughly 130,000 clones, with approximately 81% occurring once and the leading ten covering approximately 12%.

The J gene is TRBJ2-1, the V gene TRBV9; 7 nucleotides align to TRBD2. The source is a woman in her 30s who had recovered from COVID-19. Sequencing input: peripheral blood. The DNA for the CDR3 is TGTGCCAGCAGCGTCTCTAGCGGAGTTGAGCAGTTCTTC. Protein: CASSVSSGVEQFF. The full variable domain, rest sourced from reference TRBV9 and TRBJ2-1, is DSGVTQTPKHLITATGQRVTLRCSPRSGDLSVYWYQQSLDQGLQFLIQYYNGEERAKGNILERFSAQQFPDLHSELNLSSLELGDSALYFCASSVSSGVEQFFGPGTRLTVL.